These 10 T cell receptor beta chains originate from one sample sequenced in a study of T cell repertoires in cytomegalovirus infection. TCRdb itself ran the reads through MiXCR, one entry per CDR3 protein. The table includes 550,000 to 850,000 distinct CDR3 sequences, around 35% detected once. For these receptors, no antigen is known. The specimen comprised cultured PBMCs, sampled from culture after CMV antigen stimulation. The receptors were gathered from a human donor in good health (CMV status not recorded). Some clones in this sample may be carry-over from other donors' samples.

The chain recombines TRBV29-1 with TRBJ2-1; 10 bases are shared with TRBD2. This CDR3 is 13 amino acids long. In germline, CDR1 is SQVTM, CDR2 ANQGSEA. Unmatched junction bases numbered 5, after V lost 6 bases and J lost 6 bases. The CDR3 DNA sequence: TGCAGCGTGGGGCCTAGCGGGAGCAATGAGCAGTTCTTC. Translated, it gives CSVGPSGSNEQFF.

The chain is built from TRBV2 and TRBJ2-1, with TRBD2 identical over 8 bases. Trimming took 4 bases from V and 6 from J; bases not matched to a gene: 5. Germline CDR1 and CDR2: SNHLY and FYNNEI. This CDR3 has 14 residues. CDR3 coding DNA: TGTGCCAGCAGTGCCCAGCGGGGGCCCAATGAGCAGTTCTTC. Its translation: CASSAQRGPNEQFF.

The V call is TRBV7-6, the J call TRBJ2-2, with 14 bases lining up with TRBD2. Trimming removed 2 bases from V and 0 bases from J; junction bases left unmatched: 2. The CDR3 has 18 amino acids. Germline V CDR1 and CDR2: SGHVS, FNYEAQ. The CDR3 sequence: CASSLRLAGGTNTGELFF. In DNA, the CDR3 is TGTGCCAGCAGCTTACGACTAGCGGGAGGGACGAACACCGGGGAGCTGTTTTTT. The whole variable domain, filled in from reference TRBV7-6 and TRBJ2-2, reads GAGVSQSPRYKVTKRGQDVALRCDPISGHVSLYWYRQALGQGPEFLTYFNYEAQQDKSGLPNDRFSAERPEGSISTLTIQRTEQRDSAMYRCASSLRLAGGTNTGELFFGEGSRLTVL.

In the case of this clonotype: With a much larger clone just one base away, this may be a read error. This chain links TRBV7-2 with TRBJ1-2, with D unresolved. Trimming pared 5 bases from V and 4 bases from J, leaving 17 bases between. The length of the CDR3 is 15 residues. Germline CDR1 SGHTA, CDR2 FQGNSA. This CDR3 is CASSDRGPGTYGYTF. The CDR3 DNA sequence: TGTGCCAGCAGCGACCGCGGACCGGGAACCTATGGCTACACCTTC.

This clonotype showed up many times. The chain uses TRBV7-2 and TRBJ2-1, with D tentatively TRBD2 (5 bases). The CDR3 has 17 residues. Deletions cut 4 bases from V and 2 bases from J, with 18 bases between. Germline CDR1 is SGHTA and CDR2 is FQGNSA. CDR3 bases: TGTGCCAGCAGCTACCGAGCGGTACAGTACCCCTACAATGAGCAGTTCTTC. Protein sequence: CASSYRAVQYPYNEQFF.

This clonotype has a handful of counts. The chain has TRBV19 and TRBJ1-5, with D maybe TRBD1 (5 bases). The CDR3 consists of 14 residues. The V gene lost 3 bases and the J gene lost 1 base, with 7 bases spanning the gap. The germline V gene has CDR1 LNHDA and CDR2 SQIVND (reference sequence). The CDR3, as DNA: TGTGCCAGTAGTATCGGGGGAAGCAATCAGCCCCAGCATTTT. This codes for CASSIGGSNQPQHF.

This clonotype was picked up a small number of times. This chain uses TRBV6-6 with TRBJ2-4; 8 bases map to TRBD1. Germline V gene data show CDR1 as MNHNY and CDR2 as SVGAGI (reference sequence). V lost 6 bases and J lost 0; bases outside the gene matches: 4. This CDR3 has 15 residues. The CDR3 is CASSRTGPAKNIQYF. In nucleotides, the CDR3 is TGTGCCAGCAGCCGGACAGGGCCAGCCAAAAACATTCAGTACTTC.

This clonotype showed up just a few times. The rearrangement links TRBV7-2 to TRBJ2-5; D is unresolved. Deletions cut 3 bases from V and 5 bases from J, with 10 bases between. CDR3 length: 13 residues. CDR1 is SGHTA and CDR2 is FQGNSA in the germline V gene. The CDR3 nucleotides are TGTGCCAGCAGCTTGGTAGGGATGGAGACCCAGTACTTC. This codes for CASSLVGMETQYF.

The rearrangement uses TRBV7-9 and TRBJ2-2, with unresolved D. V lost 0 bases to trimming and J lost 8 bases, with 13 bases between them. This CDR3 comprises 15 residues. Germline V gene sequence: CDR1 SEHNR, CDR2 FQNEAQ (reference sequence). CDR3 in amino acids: CASSLAGSSQGELFF. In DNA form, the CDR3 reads TGTGCCAGCAGCTTAGCCGGCTCAAGTCAAGGGGAGCTGTTTTTT.

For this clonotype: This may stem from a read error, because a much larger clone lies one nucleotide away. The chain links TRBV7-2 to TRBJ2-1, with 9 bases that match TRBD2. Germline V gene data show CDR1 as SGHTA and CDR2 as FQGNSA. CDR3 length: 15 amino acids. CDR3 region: CASSLVAGAYNEHFF. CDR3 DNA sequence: TGTGCCAGCAGCTTAGTAGCGGGGGCGTACAATGAGCATTTCTTC.